These T cell receptor beta chains were read from a single sample in a study of shared clonotypes between healthy human individuals. Sequencing was performed with immunoSEQ multiplex PCR; in TCRdb, only in-frame clones are kept and a portion is missing. The sample records about 2.1 million clones, 93% being singletons. Sequencing was carried out using naive CD8+ T cells from PBMCs. These receptors were obtained from a man younger than 35 in good health. Some clones in this sample may be carry-over from other donors' samples. CDR3s include the opening cysteine and the closing phenylalanine or tryptophan. D genes are given only for firm matches. Size is omitted from some rows. Given values are once, few, many or a class for expanded clones.

D: TRBD1
size: .
J: TRBJ2-5
V: TRBV5-4
CDR3: CASRQGAEETQYF
DNA: TGTGCCAGCAGGCAGGGGGCCGAAGAGACCCAGTACTTC

D: .
size: .
J: TRBJ2-1
V: TRBV4-1
CDR3: CASSQVQGNEQFF
DNA: TGCGCCAGCAGCCAAGTCCAGGGTAATGAGCAGTTCTTC

D: .
size: .
J: TRBJ2-3
V: TRBV10-2
CDR3: CASSEFWFGTDTQYF
DNA: TGCGCCAGCAGTGAGTTCTGGTTCGGCACAGATACGCAGTATTTT

D: TRBD2
size: .
J: TRBJ2-7
V: TRBV6-5
CDR3: CASSYGTRTPQYF
DNA: TGTGCCAGCAGTTATGGGACTAGGACCCCGCAGTACTTC

D: .
size: .
J: TRBJ2-3
V: TRBV9
CDR3: CASSSRDIGGSDTDTQYF
DNA: TGTGCCAGCAGCTCCCGGGACATCGGGGGGTCCGACACAGATACGCAGTATTTT

D: TRBD2
size: .
J: TRBJ2-1
V: TRBV7-9
CDR3: CASSLVRRGGNEQFF
DNA: TGTGCCAGCAGCTTAGTCCGTCGGGGGGGCAATGAGCAGTTCTTC

D: .
size: .
J: TRBJ1-1
V: TRBV6-5
CDR3: CASSYSVGANTEAFF
DNA: TGTGCCAGCAGTTACTCGGTAGGGGCCAACACTGAAGCTTTCTTT

D: .
size: few
J: TRBJ2-2
V: TRBV7-3
CDR3: CASSLLPGELFF
DNA: TGTGCCAGCAGCCTCCTACCCGGGGAGCTGTTTTTT

D: .
size: .
J: TRBJ2-7
V: TRBV15
CDR3: CATSTAIGVGGYEQYF
DNA: TGTGCCACCAGCACAGCCATAGGGGTGGGGGGCTACGAGCAGTACTTC

D: TRBD2
size: once
J: TRBJ2-3
V: TRBV9
CDR3: CASSVNLDSGRTDTQYF
DNA: TGTGCCAGCAGCGTAAACCTGGATAGCGGGAGAACAGATACGCAGTATTTT